Listed below are T cell receptor beta chains from one sample, sequenced in a study of blood T cell repertoires in COVID-19. Sequencing used immunoSEQ multiplex PCR; TCRdb keeps in-frame clones, though not all of them. The profile shows just over 300,000 clones, about 90% of them singletons. The specimen was PBMCs or T cells enriched from blood (not recorded which). These receptors were obtained from a woman aged 18 to 35 with acute COVID-19. The CDR3 runs from the conserved cysteine through the conserved F or W. The D gene is left open where the match is weak. Clone sizes are given selectively: once, few, many, or a class where the clone is expanded.

-	TRBJ1-2	TRBV19	TRBD1	CASSHPPFGQGNYGYTF	TGTGCCAGTAGTCATCCTCCCTTCGGACAGGGTAACTATGGCTACACCTTC
-	TRBJ2-1	TRBV2	TRBD2	CASSGLADYNEQFF	TGTGCCAGCAGTGGCCTAGCGGATTACAATGAGCAGTTCTTC
-	TRBJ1-2	TRBV19	TRBD1	CASFRDRGTDGYTF	TGTGCCAGCTTCCGGGACAGGGGTACCGATGGCTACACCTTC
-	TRBJ1-2	TRBV6-5	TRBD1	CASSYHRGESYGYTF	TGTGCCAGCAGTTATCACAGGGGGGAGAGCTATGGCTACACCTTC
-	TRBJ1-2	TRBV12-3/TRBV12-4	-	CASSFGLFDGYTF	TGTGCCAGCAGTTTCGGGTTGTTTGATGGCTACACCTTC
-	TRBJ2-7	TRBV19	TRBD2	CASSITAGVSGRNSYEQYF	TGTGCCAGTAGTATTACGGCCGGGGTTAGCGGGAGGAACTCCTACGAGCAGTACTTC
-	TRBJ2-7	TRBV29-1	TRBD1	CSVADRGLSYEQYF	TGCAGCGTTGCCGACAGGGGGCTATCCTACGAGCAGTACTTC
once	TRBJ2-1	TRBV27	-	CASSSTSVSEQFF	TGTGCCAGCAGTTCAACGTCGGTAAGTGAGCAGTTCTTC
-	TRBJ1-4	TRBV7-2	TRBD1	CASSRQGGEKLFF	TGTGCCAGCAGCCGACAGGGCGGAGAAAAACTGTTTTTT
-	TRBJ1-6	TRBV7-9	TRBD1	CASSEEDRIGGSYNSPLHF	TGTGCCAGCAGCGAGGAGGACAGGATTGGGGGCTCCTATAATTCACCCCTCCACTTT
-	TRBJ2-5	TRBV13	TRBD2	CASSLRGGRREETQYF	TGTGCCAGCAGCTTAAGGGGCGGGAGAAGGGAAGAGACCCAGTACTTC
once	TRBJ2-7	TRBV28	-	CASSLGQDSPYEQYF	TGTGCCAGCAGTTTAGGGCAGGACAGCCCCTACGAGCAGTACTTC
-	TRBJ1-6	TRBV25-1	-	CASNARGSPLHF	TGTGCCAGCAACGCGAGAGGTTCACCCCTCCACTTT
-	TRBJ2-5	TRBV10-2	TRBD2	CASSEEVLPSGRGRETQYF	TGCGCCAGCAGTGAGGAGGTCCTACCTAGCGGGAGGGGTCGAGAGACCCAGTACTTC
-	TRBJ1-1	TRBV7-6	TRBD1	CASSPPPGQGVEEAFF	TGTGCCAGCAGCCCCCCTCCGGGACAGGGGGTTGAGGAAGCTTTCTTT
-	TRBJ1-1	TRBV7-2	TRBD1	CASSFLGQGAWNTEAFF	TGTGCCAGCAGCTTTTTGGGACAGGGGGCCTGGAACACTGAAGCTTTCTTT
-	TRBJ1-5	TRBV5-8	TRBD1	CASSFSGQGFQPQHF	TGTGCCAGCAGCTTTTCAGGACAGGGGTTTCAGCCCCAGCATTTT
-	TRBJ1-1	TRBV5-1	-	CASSPMGGSSTEAFF	TGCGCCAGCAGCCCAATGGGGGGGTCGAGCACTGAAGCTTTCTTT
-	TRBJ2-2	TRBV29-1	-	CSVRRDTGELFF	TGCAGCGTTAGACGGGACACCGGGGAGCTGTTTTTT
few	TRBJ1-3	TRBV25-1	-	CASSDKGSYTIYF	TGTGCCAGCAGCGATAAGGGGTCGTACACCATATATTTT
-	TRBJ2-1	TRBV6-4	TRBD1	CASSETGDSYNEQFF	TGTGCCAGCAGTGAGACAGGGGACTCCTACAATGAGCAGTTCTTC
-	TRBJ2-1	TRBV24-1	TRBD2	CATSLGTNYNEQFF	TGTGCCACCAGCCTCGGGACTAACTACAATGAGCAGTTCTTC
-	TRBJ2-5	TRBV21-1	-	CASSGSGALRETQYF	TGTGCCAGCAGCGGTAGCGGGGCCCTCCGGGAGACCCAGTACTTC
-	TRBJ2-3	TRBV11-3	TRBD1	CASSPTGADTQYF	TGTGCCAGCAGCCCAACAGGGGCAGATACGCAGTATTTT
-	TRBJ2-5	TRBV7-2	-	CASSLGGGVETQYF	TGTGCCAGCAGCTTAGGAGGGGGGGTGGAGACCCAGTACTTC
-	TRBJ2-7	TRBV14	TRBD1	CASSPPRQGFSYEQYF	TGTGCCAGCAGCCCTCCCCGACAGGGCTTCTCCTACGAGCAGTACTTC
-	TRBJ2-2	TRBV7-8	TRBD2	CASSPAGGNTGELFF	TGTGCCAGCAGCCCAGCGGGAGGGAACACCGGGGAGCTGTTTTTT
-	TRBJ2-7	TRBV5-1	TRBD2	CASSWTSGSYEQYF	TGCGCCAGCAGTTGGACTAGCGGGTCCTACGAGCAGTACTTC
-	TRBJ2-1	TRBV27	TRBD2	CASSLMAAGGLGQQFF	TGTGCCAGCAGTTTAATGGCAGCGGGAGGGCTAGGTCAGCAGTTCTTC
-	TRBJ1-2	TRBV28	-	CASSRDTLGGYTF	TGTGCCAGCAGTCGGGACACCTTGGGTGGCTACACCTTC
-	TRBJ1-6	TRBV2	TRBD1	CASSEEGGALSSPLHF	TGTGCCAGCAGTGAAGAAGGGGGCGCCCTAAGTTCACCCCTCCACTTT
-	TRBJ1-2	TRBV18	-	CASSPPPGDDYGYTF	TGTGCCAGCTCACCACCGCCAGGCGACGACTATGGCTACACCTTC